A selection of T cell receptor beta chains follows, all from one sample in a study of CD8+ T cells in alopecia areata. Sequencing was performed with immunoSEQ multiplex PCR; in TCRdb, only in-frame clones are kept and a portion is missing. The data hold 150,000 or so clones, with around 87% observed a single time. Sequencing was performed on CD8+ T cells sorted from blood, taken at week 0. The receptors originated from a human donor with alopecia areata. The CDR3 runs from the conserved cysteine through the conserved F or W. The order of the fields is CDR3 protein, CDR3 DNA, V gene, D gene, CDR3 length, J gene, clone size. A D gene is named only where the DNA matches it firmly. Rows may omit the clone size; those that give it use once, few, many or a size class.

CASISEGSDTEAFF TGTGCCAGCATCTCAGAGGGGAGCGACACTGAAGCTTTCTTT TRBV7-9 . 14 TRBJ1-1 .
CASSFGGYEQYF TGTGCCAGCAGCTTCGGGGGATACGAGCAGTACTTC TRBV11-1 . 12 TRBJ2-7 once
CASSQTGTSGTTDTQYF TGCGCCAGCAGCCAGACCGGGACTAGCGGCACCACAGATACGCAGTATTTT TRBV5-1 TRBD2 17 TRBJ2-3 .
CASSSPGDSDYEQYF TGTGCCAGTAGTAGTCCCGGGGATAGTGACTACGAGCAGTACTTC TRBV19 . 15 TRBJ2-7 .
CASSPDLDVSYEQYF TGTGCCAGCAGTCCCGACCTCGATGTCTCCTACGAGCAGTACTTC TRBV28 . 15 TRBJ2-7 .
CASSLGPDTQYF TGTGCCAGCAGCCTCGGGCCCGATACGCAGTATTTT TRBV11-2 . 12 TRBJ2-3 .
CAWSVFPAGTLAWGQFF TGTGCCTGGAGTGTATTTCCGGCGGGAACCCTCGCTTGGGGGCAGTTCTTC TRBV30 . 17 TRBJ2-1 .
CASSFMGGETYGYTF TGTGCCAGCAGCTTCATGGGCGGGGAGACCTATGGCTACACCTTC TRBV7-9 . 15 TRBJ1-2 .
CASSAGTDSGANVLTF TGTGCCAGCAGTGCCGGGACCGACTCTGGGGCCAACGTCCTGACTTTC TRBV7-9 . 16 TRBJ2-6 .
CAVGGTGSQPQHF TGTGCCGTTGGGGGGACGGGCAGTCAGCCCCAGCATTTT TRBV6-5 . 13 TRBJ1-5 .
CASSRTQTNTGELFF TGCGCCAGCAGCCGCACTCAGACAAACACCGGGGAGCTGTTTTTT TRBV4-1 . 15 TRBJ2-2 .